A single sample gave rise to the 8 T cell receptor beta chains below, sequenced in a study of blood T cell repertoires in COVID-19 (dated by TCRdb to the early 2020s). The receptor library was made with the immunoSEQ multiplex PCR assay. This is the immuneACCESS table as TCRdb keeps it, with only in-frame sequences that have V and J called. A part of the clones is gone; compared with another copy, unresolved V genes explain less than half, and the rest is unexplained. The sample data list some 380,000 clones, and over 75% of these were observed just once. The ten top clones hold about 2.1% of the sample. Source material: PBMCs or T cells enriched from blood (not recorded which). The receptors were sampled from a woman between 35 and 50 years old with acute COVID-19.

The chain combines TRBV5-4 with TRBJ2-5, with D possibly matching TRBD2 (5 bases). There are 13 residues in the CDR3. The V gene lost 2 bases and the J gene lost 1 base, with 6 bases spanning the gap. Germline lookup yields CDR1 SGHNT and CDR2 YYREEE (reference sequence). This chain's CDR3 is CASSLLVQETQYF. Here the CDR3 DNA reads TGTGCCAGCAGCTTACTAGTCCAAGAGACCCAGTACTTC. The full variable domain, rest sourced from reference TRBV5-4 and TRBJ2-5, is ETGVTQSPTHLIKTRGQQVTLRCSSQSGHNTVSWYQQALGQGPQFIFQYYREEENGRGNFPPRFSGLQFPNYSSELNVNALELDDSALYLCASSLLVQETQYFGPGTRLLVL.

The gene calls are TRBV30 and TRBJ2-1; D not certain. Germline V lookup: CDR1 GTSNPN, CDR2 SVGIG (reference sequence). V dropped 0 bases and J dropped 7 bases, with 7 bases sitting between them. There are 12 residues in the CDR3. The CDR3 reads CAWSVRRNEQFF. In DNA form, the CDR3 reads TGTGCCTGGAGTGTACGCAGGAATGAGCAGTTCTTC. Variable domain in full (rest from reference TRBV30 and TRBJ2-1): SQTIHQWPATLVQPVGSPLSLECTVEGTSNPNLYWYRQAAGRGLQLLFYSVGIGQISSEVPQNLSASRPQDRQFILSSKKLLLSDSGFYLCAWSVRRNEQFFGPGTRLTVL.

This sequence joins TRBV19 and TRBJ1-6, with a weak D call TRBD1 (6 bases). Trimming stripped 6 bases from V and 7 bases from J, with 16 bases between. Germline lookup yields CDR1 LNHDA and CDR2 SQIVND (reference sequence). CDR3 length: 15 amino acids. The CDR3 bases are TGTGCCAGTAGGATCACGGACAGTGGAAATTCACCCCTCCACTTT. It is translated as CASRITDSGNSPLHF.

The CDR3 bases are TGTGCCAGCAGCCCCGGTGGCTATGGCTACACCTTC. Protein sequence: CASSPGGYGYTF. The rearrangement uses TRBV6-5 and TRBJ1-2, with D uncertain. This CDR3 is 12 amino acids long. V was pared by 6 bases and J by 4 bases, with 9 bases between. CDR1 MNHEY and CDR2 SVGAGI come from the germline V gene.

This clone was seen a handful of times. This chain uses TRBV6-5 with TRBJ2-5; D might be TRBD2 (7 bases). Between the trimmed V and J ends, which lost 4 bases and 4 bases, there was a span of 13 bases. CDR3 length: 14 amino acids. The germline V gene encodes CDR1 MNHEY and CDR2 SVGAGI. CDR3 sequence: CASSFTGRGETQYF. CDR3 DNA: TGTGCCAGCAGTTTTACAGGGAGGGGAGAGACCCAGTACTTC.

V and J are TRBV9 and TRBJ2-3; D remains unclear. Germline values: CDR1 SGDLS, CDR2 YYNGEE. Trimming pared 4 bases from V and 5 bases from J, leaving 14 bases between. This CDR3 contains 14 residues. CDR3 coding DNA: TGTGCCAGCAGCCCCCCAGGCCTGAAAGATACGCAGTATTTT. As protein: CASSPPGLKDTQYF.

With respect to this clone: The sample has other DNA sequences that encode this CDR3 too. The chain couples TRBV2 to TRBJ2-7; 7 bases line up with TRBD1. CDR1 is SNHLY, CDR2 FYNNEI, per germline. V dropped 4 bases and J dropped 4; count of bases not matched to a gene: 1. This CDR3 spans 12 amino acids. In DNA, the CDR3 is TGTGCCAGCAGTGGACAGGGATACGAGCAGTACTTC. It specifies CASSGQGYEQYF.

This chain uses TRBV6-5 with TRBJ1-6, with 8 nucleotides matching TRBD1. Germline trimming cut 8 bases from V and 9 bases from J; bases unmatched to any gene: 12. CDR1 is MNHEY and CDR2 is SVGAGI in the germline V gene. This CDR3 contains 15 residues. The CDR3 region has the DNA TGTGCCAGCCGGGCGGACAGGGTTGTAACTTCACCCCTCCACTTT. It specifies CASRADRVVTSPLHF.